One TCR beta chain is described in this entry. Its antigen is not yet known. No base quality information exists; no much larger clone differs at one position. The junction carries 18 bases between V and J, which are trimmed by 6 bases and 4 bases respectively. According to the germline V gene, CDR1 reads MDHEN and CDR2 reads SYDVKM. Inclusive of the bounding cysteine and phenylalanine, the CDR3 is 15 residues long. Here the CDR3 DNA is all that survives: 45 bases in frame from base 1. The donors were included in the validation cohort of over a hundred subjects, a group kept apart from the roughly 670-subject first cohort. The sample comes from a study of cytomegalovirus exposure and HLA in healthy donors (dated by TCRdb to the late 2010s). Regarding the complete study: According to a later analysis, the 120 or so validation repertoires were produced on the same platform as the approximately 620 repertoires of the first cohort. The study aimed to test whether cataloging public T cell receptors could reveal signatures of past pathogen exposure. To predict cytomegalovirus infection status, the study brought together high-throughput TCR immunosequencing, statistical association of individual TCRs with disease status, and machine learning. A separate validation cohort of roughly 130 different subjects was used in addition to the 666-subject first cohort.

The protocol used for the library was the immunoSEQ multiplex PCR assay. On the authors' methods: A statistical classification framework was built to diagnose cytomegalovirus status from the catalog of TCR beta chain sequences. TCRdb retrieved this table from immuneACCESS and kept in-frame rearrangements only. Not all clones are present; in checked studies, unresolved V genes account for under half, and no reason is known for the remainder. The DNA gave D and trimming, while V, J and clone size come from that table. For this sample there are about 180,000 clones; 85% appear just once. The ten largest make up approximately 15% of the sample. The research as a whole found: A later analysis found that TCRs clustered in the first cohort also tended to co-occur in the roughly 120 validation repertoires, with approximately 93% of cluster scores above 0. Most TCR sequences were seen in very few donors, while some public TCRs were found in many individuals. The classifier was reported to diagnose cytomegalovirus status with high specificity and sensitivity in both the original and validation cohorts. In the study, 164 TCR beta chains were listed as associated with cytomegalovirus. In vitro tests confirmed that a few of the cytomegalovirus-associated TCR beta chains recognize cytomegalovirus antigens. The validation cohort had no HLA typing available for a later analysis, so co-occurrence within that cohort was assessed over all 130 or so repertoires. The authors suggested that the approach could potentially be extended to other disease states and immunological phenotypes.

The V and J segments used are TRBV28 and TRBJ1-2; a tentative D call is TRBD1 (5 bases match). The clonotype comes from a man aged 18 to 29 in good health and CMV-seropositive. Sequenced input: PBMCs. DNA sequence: TGTGCCAGCAGCCTCGTTTCGGGGGAGGGCTATGGCTACACCTTC. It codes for CASSLVSGEGYGYTF.